Listed below are T cell receptor beta chains from one sample, sequenced in a study of low-dose radiotherapy and immunotherapy resistance in tumors. Each CDR3 protein is one row after TCRdb ran MiXCR on the reads. The sample holds roughly 76,000 distinct CDR3 sequences; approximately 19% are singletons and the top ten take roughly 6%. The sequenced sample was PBMCs, obtained before treatment. Receptors originate from a male donor with prostate cancer. CDR3s include the opening cysteine and the closing phenylalanine or tryptophan. A D gene is named only where the DNA matches it firmly. Clone sizes are given selectively: once, few, many, or a class where the clone is expanded.

j_call | d_call | v_call | clone_size | cdr3_aa | cdr3_nt
TRBJ2-5 | TRBD2 | TRBV20-1 | many | CSAGGLAGGHPQETQYF | TGCAGTGCGGGCGGGCTAGCGGGAGGGCATCCCCAAGAGACCCAGTACTTC
TRBJ2-2 | NA | TRBV30 | NA | CAWSVGPNTGELFF | TGTGCCTGGAGTGTTGGACCGAACACCGGGGAGCTGTTTTTT
TRBJ1-2 | NA | TRBV28 | many | CASRKQANYGYTF | TGTGCCAGCAGGAAACAGGCTAACTATGGCTACACCTTC
TRBJ1-1 | TRBD1 | TRBV3-1 | many | CASSRTGSNTEAFF | TGTGCCAGCAGCCGGACAGGGAGTAACACTGAAGCTTTCTTT
TRBJ2-5 | TRBD2 | TRBV7-2 | many | CASSLASSSGGAETQYF | TGTGCCAGCAGCTTAGCCAGTTCTAGCGGGGGGGCAGAGACCCAGTACTTC
TRBJ1-2 | NA | TRBV6-2/TRBV6-3 | many | CASTREGHYTF | TGTGCCAGCACGCGGGAGGGTCACTACACCTTC
TRBJ2-5 | TRBD1 | TRBV20-1 | many | CSARAGTDQETQYF | TGCAGTGCTAGAGCAGGGACAGACCAAGAGACCCAGTACTTC
TRBJ2-2 | TRBD2 | TRBV6-6 | many | CASRPTSGGNTGELFF | TGTGCCAGCAGGCCCACTAGCGGGGGGAACACCGGGGAGCTGTTTTTT
TRBJ2-3 | TRBD2 | TRBV27 | many | CASSANLGGSSDTQYF | TGTGCCAGCAGTGCCAACCTGGGCGGGAGTTCGGATACGCAGTATTTT
TRBJ2-3 | TRBD2 | TRBV4-3 | many | CASSQDPPGGRGGDTQYF | TGCGCCAGCAGCCAAGATCCCCCAGGGGGGCGGGGGGGGGATACGCAGTATTTT
TRBJ1-1 | NA | TRBV20-1 | many | CSAASKGVAYEAFF | TGCAGTGCTGCTAGTAAAGGGGTCGCCTATGAAGCTTTCTTT
TRBJ2-7 | TRBD2 | TRBV3-1 | many | CASSQVASGHYEQYF | TGTGCCAGCAGCCAAGTGGCTAGCGGGCATTACGAGCAGTACTTC
TRBJ2-1 | NA | TRBV4-3 | many | CASSQDQADVSYNEQFF | TGCGCCAGCAGCCAAGATCAGGCCGATGTGTCCTACAATGAGCAGTTCTTC
TRBJ2-1 | NA | TRBV6-2/TRBV6-3 | many | CASSLGGTSSYNEQFF | TGTGCCAGCAGTTTGGGGGGGACAAGCTCCTACAATGAGCAGTTCTTC
TRBJ2-5 | TRBD1 | TRBV6-5 | many | CASSFRSGTEETQYF | TGTGCCAGCAGTTTCCGATCCGGGACAGAAGAGACCCAGTACTTC
TRBJ1-6 | TRBD1 | TRBV28 | many | CASSLGGGGLGSPLHF | TGTGCCAGCAGTTTAGGTGGAGGGGGCTTGGGTTCACCCCTCCACTTT
TRBJ2-4 | NA | TRBV18 | many | CASSPSNGGSRQNIQYF | TGTGCCAGCTCACCATCAAATGGGGGGTCACGGCAAAACATTCAGTACTTC
TRBJ2-1 | NA | TRBV20-1 | many | CSASLSSGNEQFF | TGCAGTGCTAGTCTGTCCAGTGGGAATGAGCAGTTCTTC
TRBJ1-4 | NA | TRBV27 | many | CASRIQGATNEKLFF | TGTGCCAGCAGAATACAGGGCGCAACTAATGAAAAACTGTTTTTT
TRBJ2-2 | NA | TRBV7-9 | NA | CASSPVGRSAGELFF | TGTGCCAGCAGCCCTGTCGGTAGGAGTGCCGGGGAGCTGTTTTTT
TRBJ2-2 | TRBD2 | TRBV9 | many | CASSVAGLAGVTGELFF | TGTGCCAGCAGCGTAGCGGGGCTAGCGGGGGTTACCGGGGAGCTGTTTTTT
TRBJ2-3 | NA | TRBV6-2/TRBV6-3 | many | CASLVSPVTDTQYF | TGTGCCAGCCTCGTGAGCCCGGTCACAGATACGCAGTATTTT